This T cell receptor (beta chain) appears in the sequencing data of a study of blood T cell repertoires in COVID-19. Study at large: Some COVID-19 samples were acute and others convalescent; all came from the United States, Italy and Spain. PBMCs, B-cell-depleted T cells, or T cells were the source of the cDNA or gDNA that made up the material.

Using immunoSEQ multiplex PCR, the repertoire was profiled, and TCRdb retains in-frame clones only, with some absent. The data show around 100,000 clones, with about 80% seen just once and 8.1% held by the top ten. The CDR3 spans 11 residues. Trimming took 4 bases from V and 7 from J, leaving 4 bases between them. Germline V lookup: CDR1 LNHDA, CDR2 SQIVND (reference sequence). This TCR derives from a woman aged 40 to 50 with acute or convalescent COVID-19. The chain joins TRBV19 to TRBJ1-4; D gene ambiguous. The sequenced material came from peripheral blood. CDR3 in DNA: TGTGCCAGTAGTAGAGGTGAAAAACTGTTTTTT. This sequence encodes CASSRGEKLFF. Supplemented by reference TRBV19 and TRBJ1-4, the full variable domain reads DGGITQSPKYLFRKEGQNVTLSCEQNLNHDAMYWYRQDPGQGLRLIYYSQIVNDFQKGDIAEGYSVSREKKESFPLTVTSAQKNPTAFYLCASSRGEKLFFGSGTQLSVL.